The rows below give T cell receptor beta chains drawn from one sample of a study of metastatic and nonmetastatic thyroid tumors. With MiXCR, TCRdb called clones anew from the PCR reads. The table lists approximately 25,000 clones, under 15% of them singletons. The sample consisted of blood. The receptor set was obtained from a female donor with papillary thyroid cancer or a benign thyroid nodule (not recorded which). Some clones in this sample may be carry-over from other donors' samples. Both conserved end residues are part of each CDR3. The D gene is left open where the match is weak. Rows may omit the clone size; those that give it use once, few, many or a size class.

>many|TRBJ2-1|TRBV4-2|-
CASSREIWNEQFF
TGTGCCAGCAGCCGAGAGATCTGGAATGAGCAGTTCTTC
>many|TRBJ2-1|TRBV20-1|TRBD2
CSAREGTSGNNEQFF
TGCAGTGCTAGAGAGGGGACTAGCGGGAACAATGAGCAGTTCTTC
>many|TRBJ2-7|TRBV19|TRBD2
CASRRESGISYEQYF
TGTGCCAGTAGACGAGAAAGCGGGATAAGCTACGAGCAGTACTTC
>medium-sized|TRBJ2-7|TRBV6-2/TRBV6-3|-
CASNLRGYEQYF
TGTGCCAGCAATCTACGGGGGTACGAGCAGTACTTC
>-|TRBJ1-4|TRBV11-2|-
CASSLGIEKLFF
TGTGCCAGCAGCTTAGGAATTGAAAAACTGTTTTTT
>medium-sized|TRBJ1-6|TRBV4-2|-
CASSQDYSLNSPLHF
TGTGCCAGCAGCCAGGACTATTCCCTAAATTCACCCCTCCACTTT
>many|TRBJ2-3|TRBV6-4|-
CASSDSTSTDTQYF
TGTGCCAGCAGTGACTCGACCTCCACAGATACGCAGTATTTT
>many|TRBJ2-3|TRBV5-1|-
CASSLEPARTQYF
TGCGCCAGCAGCTTGGAACCCGCCCGTACGCAGTATTTT
>many|TRBJ2-5|TRBV7-3|-
CASSFSASSTQYF
TGTGCCAGCAGCTTCTCTGCTTCGTCGACCCAGTACTTC
>medium-sized|TRBJ2-7|TRBV6-1|TRBD2
CATRTSGSHEQYF
TGTGCCACCCGGACTAGCGGGAGCCACGAGCAGTACTTC
>many|TRBJ2-2|TRBV10-1|-
CASSDRGPNTGELFF
TGCGCCAGCAGTGATCGGGGTCCGAACACCGGGGAGCTGTTTTTT
>many|TRBJ2-7|TRBV11-1|-
CASSLLQGPSYEQYF
TGTGCCAGCAGCTTATTGCAGGGCCCCTCTTACGAGCAGTACTTC
>many|TRBJ1-2|TRBV5-1|-
CASRAEVGKGGYTF
TGCGCCAGCAGGGCGGAGGTAGGCAAGGGTGGCTACACCTTC
>-|TRBJ1-4|TRBV9|-
CASSVGAGDNEKLFF
TGTGCCAGCAGCGTAGGGGCAGGAGATAATGAAAAACTGTTTTTT
>medium-sized|TRBJ1-1|TRBV18|-
CASSPNRNTEAFF
TGTGCCAGCTCACCCAACAGGAACACTGAAGCTTTCTTT
>many|TRBJ1-1|TRBV5-4|TRBD1
CASSGTGTGNRAFF
TGTGCCAGCAGCGGGACCGGGACAGGGAATAGAGCTTTCTTT
>-|TRBJ2-7|TRBV4-3|-
CASSQGRTEQYF
TGCGCCAGCAGCCAAGGGAGGACCGAGCAGTACTTC
>many|TRBJ1-1|TRBV19|-
CASAPGANTEAFF
TGTGCCAGCGCGCCCGGGGCTAACACTGAAGCTTTCTTT
>many|TRBJ2-3|TRBV7-6|-
CASSAQKADTQYF
TGTGCCAGCAGCGCCCAAAAAGCAGATACGCAGTATTTT
>medium-sized|TRBJ2-7|TRBV2|-
CASGPDSYEQYF
TGTGCCAGCGGCCCCGACTCCTACGAGCAGTACTTC
>once|TRBJ2-7|TRBV3-1|-
CAWRADTYEQYF
TGTGCCTGGAGGGCAGACACCTACGAGCAGTACTTC
>once|TRBJ2-1|TRBV6-9|TRBD1
CASSYVTGGNEQFF
TGTGCCAGCAGTTATGTAACAGGGGGCAATGAGCAGTTCTTC
>many|TRBJ1-1|TRBV11-1|-
CARRGTRSPVRMNTEAFF
TGTGCCAGAAGAGGGACAAGGAGCCCGGTCCGGATGAACACTGAAGCTTTCTTT
>many|TRBJ1-2|TRBV2|-
CASRGSQLGDGYTF
TGTGCCAGCAGGGGCTCACAGCTGGGAGATGGCTACACCTTC
>-|TRBJ2-2|TRBV12-3/TRBV12-4|TRBD2
CASSPWLAGASTGELFF
TGTGCCAGCAGTCCCTGGCTAGCGGGAGCGAGCACCGGGGAGCTGTTTTTT
>many|TRBJ2-1|TRBV2|TRBD1
CASSGDSGGARNEQFF
TGTGCCAGCAGTGGTGACTCAGGGGGCGCGAGGAATGAGCAGTTCTTC
>many|TRBJ2-5|TRBV6-1|-
CASSDAETQYF
TGTGCCAGCAGCGACGCGGAGACCCAGTACTTC
>-|TRBJ2-7|TRBV5-1|TRBD2
CASSLADTSGIGQYF
TGCGCCAGCAGCTTGGCAGATACTAGCGGGATAGGGCAGTACTTC
>many|TRBJ2-6|TRBV24-1|-
CATSDHHHNSGANVLTF
TGTGCCACCAGTGATCACCACCACAACTCTGGGGCCAACGTCCTGACTTTC
>-|TRBJ1-2|TRBV20-1|-
CSARDWGGNYGYTF
TGCAGTGCTAGAGATTGGGGGGGCAACTATGGCTACACCTTC
>many|TRBJ2-2|TRBV6-1|-
CASSKGLDTGELFF
TGTGCCAGCAGTAAAGGGCTAGACACCGGGGAGCTGTTTTTT
>medium-sized|TRBJ2-7|TRBV24-1|-
CAVHRRMSTYEQYF
TGTGCCGTCCACAGGCGAATGTCAACCTACGAGCAGTACTTC
>medium-sized|TRBJ2-7|TRBV24-1|TRBD1
CATQPGDSVHEQYF
TGTGCCACCCAGCCCGGGGACAGTGTTCACGAGCAGTACTTC
>many|TRBJ1-5|TRBV24-1|-
CATSAGGQSQPQHF
TGTGCCACCAGTGCCGGGGGGCAGAGTCAGCCCCAGCATTTT
>-|TRBJ1-5|TRBV6-1|TRBD1
CASRGQVYQPQHF
TGTGCCAGCAGAGGACAGGTTTATCAGCCCCAGCATTTT
>many|TRBJ2-5|TRBV6-6|TRBD2
CASSYSFRAGGGQETQYF
TGTGCCAGCAGTTACTCATTTCGGGCGGGAGGGGGTCAAGAGACCCAGTACTTC
>many|TRBJ1-1|TRBV20-1|TRBD1
CSAAATGPTEAFF
TGCAGTGCAGCAGCGACAGGGCCCACTGAAGCTTTCTTT
>-|TRBJ2-1|TRBV20-1|-
CSASWAGGWRARNDQFF
TGCAGTGCTAGTTGGGCTGGGGGCTGGAGGGCCAGAAATGATCAGTTCTTC
>few|TRBJ1-2|TRBV12-3/TRBV12-4|-
CASSLRGYGYTF
TGTGCCAGCAGTCTCCGGGGCTATGGCTACACCTTC
>few|TRBJ1-5|TRBV30|-
CASSGHLNQPQHF
TGTGCCTCCTCCGGACACCTAAATCAGCCCCAGCATTTT
>many|TRBJ1-4|TRBV9|-
CASSVSQGNEKLFF
TGTGCCAGCAGCGTGAGTCAGGGTAATGAAAAACTGTTTTTT